Listed below are T cell receptor beta chains from one sample, sequenced in a study of cytomegalovirus exposure and HLA in healthy donors. Sequenced by immunoSEQ multiplex PCR; TCRdb stores in-frame clones only, minus some. This table has 100,000 to 150,000 clones, 89% appearing once. The sample consisted of PBMCs. These receptors all come from a woman between 18 and 29 years old in good health and CMV-seronegative. CDR3s include the opening cysteine and the closing phenylalanine or tryptophan. The order of the fields is CDR3 protein, J gene, V gene.

CASSLERGAGRGINQPQHF	TRBJ1-5	TRBV7-8
CASSLVGQGIYEQYF	TRBJ2-7	TRBV11-2
CASRSSAGLYNEQFF	TRBJ2-1	TRBV5-1
CASSLGAVWQPQHF	TRBJ1-5	TRBV28
CASNLGESTDTQYF	TRBJ2-3	TRBV9
CASSGTGDGYTF	TRBJ1-2	TRBV2
CASTRGMDTEAFF	TRBJ1-1	TRBV6-6
CASRQGTVPTEAFF	TRBJ1-1	TRBV7-9
CASSFAGLTAPGYTF	TRBJ1-2	TRBV11-2
CSVVGSSYNEQFF	TRBJ2-1	TRBV29-1
CASSTHPGTSGGGSPREQYF	TRBJ2-7	TRBV5-1
CASSEFTVNYGYTF	TRBJ1-2	TRBV6-1
CASSPRPRTSGRAYEQYF	TRBJ2-7	TRBV7-8
CASSRGGEKLFF	TRBJ1-4	TRBV18
CASSRTPPQHF	TRBJ1-5	TRBV21-1
CASSEETGHNEQYF	TRBJ2-7	TRBV2
CASSRSTQETQYF	TRBJ2-5	TRBV7-2
CASSLIPGQSSGANVLTF	TRBJ2-6	TRBV7-2
CASSPQTGPILKQYF	TRBJ2-7	TRBV18
CASSLQGSSLHGYTF	TRBJ1-2	TRBV7-2
CASSPLAAGSYEQYF	TRBJ2-7	TRBV14
CASSDRDRVPEAFF	TRBJ1-1	TRBV6-5
CATSSRGGANEQFF	TRBJ2-1	TRBV15
CASSPQDRLGTDTQYF	TRBJ2-3	TRBV6-6
CASSLAGAYEQYF	TRBJ2-7	TRBV11-2
CASSPRTDRFGEFF	TRBJ2-1	TRBV18
CASSALGGYTF	TRBJ1-2	TRBV9
CASSSDRASGNTIYF	TRBJ1-3	TRBV6-6
CASSQDEGAVDGYTF	TRBJ1-2	TRBV6-6
CASSVGAGSGANVLTF	TRBJ2-6	TRBV9
CASASTGLETQYF	TRBJ2-5	TRBV2
CASSYRRTGGYNEQFF	TRBJ2-1	TRBV11-2
CASSLGNGGRTGELFF	TRBJ2-2	TRBV5-4
CASSQGRTSGYYNEQFF	TRBJ2-1	TRBV14
CASSVGGDTQYF	TRBJ2-3	TRBV5-1
CASSGTSGGRDTQYF	TRBJ2-3	TRBV5-1
CASSRTEMNTEAFF	TRBJ1-1	TRBV5-1
CASSAEETQYF	TRBJ2-5	TRBV2
CASSQDLPRSLEQYF	TRBJ2-7	TRBV4-1
CASSQLYRVGPGANVLTF	TRBJ2-6	TRBV4-1
CSARANNEQFF	TRBJ2-1	TRBV20-1
CASSYNRVNEQFF	TRBJ2-1	TRBV6-6
CASSGSSGVSDVWEQYF	TRBJ2-7	TRBV18
CASSTTWGQEDGYTF	TRBJ1-2	TRBV19
CASRLSGYEQYF	TRBJ2-7	TRBV5-8